The present entry profiles one TCR beta chain with its context. Germline assignment: CDR1 MNHEY and CDR2 SVGAGI. Trimming pared 5 bases from V and 6 bases from J, leaving 16 bases between. The CDR3 covers 14 residues. The repertoire was sequenced with immunoSEQ multiplex PCR; TCRdb's copy has only in-frame clones and lacks some. The repertoire has about 93,000 clones, approximately 80% of them found once; the top ten carry approximately 15%. The entry originates in a study of blood T cell repertoires in COVID-19. The genes are TRBV6-5 and TRBJ1-2; D is perhaps TRBD1 (6 bases). This receptor was obtained from a human donor in a cohort sampled during active COVID-19. What was sequenced was peripheral blood. CDR3 sequence: CASSPSDRIHGYTF. In DNA form, the CDR3 reads TGTGCCAGCAGTCCATCGGACAGAATTCATGGCTACACCTTC.